Shown below are 30 T cell receptor beta chains from a single sample sequenced in a study of blood T cell repertoires in COVID-19. Libraries were prepared by immunoSEQ multiplex PCR; TCRdb keeps only in-frame clonotypes and omits some of them. The data show approximately 230,000 clones, 86% seen once. The sample taken for sequencing was peripheral blood. Receptor source: a man younger than 40 who had recovered from COVID-19.

The chain employs TRBV6-5 and TRBJ1-2, with a possible D match to TRBD1 (6 bases). CDR3 length: 16 residues. Germline-derived CDR1 and CDR2 are MNHEY and SVGAGI. The germline V and J ends were trimmed by 4 bases and 7 bases, with 22 bases remaining between them. CDR3 bases: TGTGCCAGCAGTTTACTAAGCCTCCAGGGGCAGGGTGGCTACACCTTC. This codes for CASSLLSLQGQGGYTF.

The V and J genes are TRBV9 and TRBJ1-2; 9 bases map to TRBD1. The V and J ends lost 1 base and 7 bases, in that order; junction bases with no gene match: 11. CDR1 is SGDLS and CDR2 is YYNGEE in the germline V gene. This CDR3 is built from 16 residues. CDR3 coding DNA: TGTGCCAGCAGCGTATCCGTAAGGACAGGGGACTTTGGCTACACCTTC. It encodes CASSVSVRTGDFGYTF.

The chain is built from TRBV10-2 and TRBJ1-2; 9 nucleotides line up with TRBD1. The CDR3 length is 13 residues. Looked up from germline, CDR1 is WSHSY and CDR2 is SAAADI. With 6 bases clipped from V and 4 bases from J, the junction kept 3 bases outside the gene matches. The DNA for the CDR3 is TGCGCCAGCAGGGGGGACAGGGTCTATGGCTACACCTTC. Its translation: CASRGDRVYGYTF.

The chain has TRBV24-1 and TRBJ2-1, with TRBD2 matching 7 bases. The CDR3 length is 16 residues. V dropped 6 bases and J dropped 0; count of bases not matched to a gene: 7. Germline loops: CDR1 KGHDR, CDR2 SFDVKD. CDR3 in amino acids: CATSPAGGSSYNEQFF. In nucleotides, the CDR3 is TGTGCCACCAGTCCCGCCGGCGGGAGCTCCTACAATGAGCAGTTCTTC.

This clone is a singleton in its sample. J is TRBJ1-3 and V is TRBV6-4, with 9 bases that match TRBD1. The trim removed 5 bases at V and 1 base at J, leaving 3 bases unmatched. CDR1 MRHNA and CDR2 SNTAGT come from the germline V gene. There are 15 residues in the CDR3. The CDR3 DNA follows: TGTGCCAGCAGTCGGGACAGGGTATCTGGAAACACCATATATTTT. Its translation: CASSRDRVSGNTIYF.

The J gene is TRBJ2-3, the V gene TRBV5-1; 11 positions match TRBD2. The CDR3 is 17 amino acids. Germline trimming cut 5 bases from V and 6 bases from J; bases unmatched to any gene: 14. Germline CDR1 reads SGHRS; CDR2 reads YFSETQ. The CDR3 nucleotides are TGCGCCAGCAGTACTAGCGGGGGCCACGGGGCAGGCGATACGCAGTATTTT. Its translation: CASSTSGGHGAGDTQYF.

The CDR3 region has the DNA TGTGCCAGCAGTCAGAATTCACCCCTCCACTTT. It translates to CASSQNSPLHF. The gene calls are TRBV6-2 or TRBV6-3 and TRBJ1-6; D is uncertain. V was cut by 5 bases and J by 7 bases, with 3 bases left in between. This CDR3 has 11 residues. Germline values: CDR1 MNHEY, CDR2 SVGEGT.

As concerns this clone: This same CDR3 is encoded by further DNA sequences in the sample. The chain has TRBV6-5 and TRBJ1-2; weak D call: TRBD1 (6 bases). The CDR3 loop spans 14 amino acids. Deletions cut 8 bases from V and 7 bases from J, with 20 bases between. Per the germline V gene, CDR1 is MNHEY and CDR2 is SVGAGI. The CDR3 DNA follows: TGTGCCAGCCGAAAAGGGGGTCCCGCCGGTGGCTACACCTTC. Protein sequence: CASRKGGPAGGYTF.

The V gene is TRBV5-1, the J gene TRBJ2-2, with D possibly TRBD2 on 5 matching bases. Between the trimmed V and J ends, which lost 1 base and 3 bases, there was a span of 16 bases. The CDR3 runs to 17 residues. The germline gives CDR1 SGHRS, CDR2 YFSETQ. CDR3 nucleotide sequence: TGCGCCAGCAGCTTGTTGGGTCACGACGGGGACACCGGGGAGCTGTTTTTT. This encodes CASSLLGHDGDTGELFF. The whole variable domain, remainder taken from reference TRBV5-1 and TRBJ2-2, is KAGVTQTPRYLIKTRGQQVTLSCSPISGHRSVSWYQQTPGQGLQFLFEYFSETQRNKGNFPGRFSGRQFSNSRSEMNVSTLELGDSALYLCASSLLGHDGDTGELFFGEGSRLTVL.

The count of this clone is one. The chain joins TRBV5-6 to TRBJ2-5; 7 bases are a match to TRBD2. V lost 0 bases and J lost 5; bases outside the gene matches: 7. This CDR3 has 15 amino acids. The germline gives CDR1 SGHDT, CDR2 YYEEEE. The DNA for the CDR3 is TGTGCCAGCAGCTTGGCCGGGACTACCGGGGAGACCCAGTACTTC. Translating it yields CASSLAGTTGETQYF.

This clone showed up just once. This sequence joins TRBV13 and TRBJ2-7, with 13 bases that match TRBD2. This CDR3 has 16 residues. The germline V gene has CDR1 PRHDT and CDR2 FYEKMQ (reference sequence). The ends lost 1 base at V and 2 bases at J; junction bases unmatched: 2. The CDR3: CASSLELAGGAYEQYF. The CDR3 DNA sequence: TGTGCCAGCAGCTTAGAACTAGCGGGGGGGGCCTACGAGCAGTACTTC. Full variable domain (remainder filled in from reference TRBV13 and TRBJ2-7): AAGVIQSPRHLIKEKRETATLKCYPIPRHDTVYWYQQGPGQDPQFLISFYEKMQSDKGSIPDRFSAQQFSDYHSELNMSSLELGDSALYFCASSLELAGGAYEQYFGPGTRLTVT.

V is TRBV11-2 and J is TRBJ1-4; no reliable D call. Germline V lookup: CDR1 SGHAT, CDR2 FQNNGV. The CDR3 has 15 amino acids. The germline V and J ends were trimmed by 5 bases and 11 bases, with 21 bases remaining between them. CDR3 nucleotide sequence: TGTGCCAGCAGCGGCTTTTACAGCAGCACGGGGAAACTGTTTTTT. This encodes CASSGFYSSTGKLFF. The full variable domain, in which reference TRBV11-2 and TRBJ1-4 provide the parts outside the CDR3, is EAGVAQSPRYKIIEKRQSVAFWCNPISGHATLYWYQQILGQGPKLLIQFQNNGVVDDSQLPKDRFSAERLKGVDSTLKIQPAKLEDSAVYLCASSGFYSSTGKLFFGSGTQLSVL.

This chain connects TRBV28 to TRBJ2-5; D is unresolved. The CDR3 covers 11 residues. Germline V CDR1 and CDR2: MDHEN, SYDVKM. The V gene lost 8 bases and the J gene lost 3 bases, with 7 bases spanning the gap. CDR3 residues: CASCSEETQYF. CDR3 DNA: TGTGCCAGCTGTAGTGAAGAGACCCAGTACTTC.

This clone was counted a single time. The chain carries TRBV7-9 and TRBJ1-2; 10 nucleotides align to TRBD1. The CDR3 is 15 residues long. Germline assignment: CDR1 SEHNR and CDR2 FQNEAQ (reference sequence). The ends lost 1 base at V and 5 bases at J; junction bases unmatched: 4. CDR3 in amino acids: CASSLGTGGPYGYTF. Here the CDR3 DNA reads TGTGCCAGCAGCTTAGGGACAGGGGGTCCGTATGGCTACACCTTC.

The chain links TRBV3-1 (or the pseudogene TRBV3-2) to TRBJ1-2; D is perhaps TRBD1 (5 bases). The V and J ends lost 0 bases and 10 bases respectively, with 12 bases between them. The germline V gene encodes CDR1 LGHDT and CDR2 YNNKEL (reference sequence). This CDR3 is 13 amino acids long. In nucleotides, the CDR3 is TGTGCCAGCAGCCAAGATGAGGTCAGGGACTACACCTTC. Residues: CASSQDEVRDYTF.

The J gene is TRBJ2-5, the V gene TRBV5-1, with 9 positions matching TRBD2. This CDR3 comprises 16 residues. The junction had 9 bases not matched to a gene; V was cut back by 1 base and J by 5 bases. Germline-derived CDR1 and CDR2 are SGHRS and YFSETQ. Here the CDR3 reads CASSLFGGGALETQYF. CDR3 nucleotide sequence: TGCGCCAGCAGCTTGTTTGGCGGGGGGGCTCTCGAGACCCAGTACTTC.

V and J are TRBV3-1 (or the pseudogene TRBV3-2) and TRBJ1-2, with D perhaps matching TRBD1 (5 bases). This CDR3 has 13 residues. CDR1 and CDR2 (germline): LGHDT, YNNKEL (reference sequence). Trimming left V 1 base short and J 8 bases short, with 11 bases between. CDR3 region: CASSQGTGGGYTF. The CDR3 DNA is TGTGCCAGCAGCCAAGGGACCGGGGGAGGCTACACCTTC.

The table lists this clone with a few counts. The V and J genes are TRBV13 and TRBJ2-1, with TRBD1 matching over 7 bases. The J segment lost 12 bases and the V segment lost 5 bases, leaving 7 bases of the junction unmatched. This CDR3 comprises 12 residues. CDR1 is PRHDT, CDR2 FYEKMQ, per germline (reference sequence). The CDR3 here is CASSPGTAGQFF. The CDR3 nucleotides read TGTGCCAGCAGCCCGGGGACAGCCGGGCAGTTCTTC.

Only a few counts were recorded for this clone. The V call is TRBV28, the J call TRBJ1-4, with 12 bases matching TRBD1. V lost 4 bases and J lost 8; bases outside the gene matches: 5. Per germline, CDR1 MDHEN and CDR2 SYDVKM. The CDR3 has 15 residues. The CDR3 is CASSWPGQGAEKLFF. CDR3 coding DNA: TGTGCCAGCAGTTGGCCGGGACAGGGGGCAGAAAAACTGTTTTTT.

The chain links TRBV7-9 to TRBJ2-1, with 11 bases that match TRBD2. V gave up 5 bases and J gave up 1 base; unmatched junction bases: 10. This CDR3 comprises 18 residues. Per germline, CDR1 SEHNR and CDR2 FQNEAQ (reference sequence). CDR3 sequence reads: CASSLPPRLAGSYNEQFF. For the CDR3, the DNA is TGTGCCAGCAGCCTCCCGCCCCGACTAGCGGGGTCCTACAATGAGCAGTTCTTC.

A remark on this clone: One end of the junction fails to match germline, which may point to a read error. The chain combines TRBV30 with TRBJ2-3; no clear D gene. CDR1 is GTSNPN, CDR2 SVGIG, per germline (reference sequence). This CDR3 spans 11 amino acids. The CDR3 reads CAWSVRLDLNF. The CDR3 nucleotides read TGTGCCTGGAGTGTAAGGCTAGACTTAAACTTT.

This rearrangement joins TRBV6-6 to TRBJ1-6; maybe TRBD1 (6 bases). Deletions cut 7 bases from V and 12 bases from J, with 22 bases between. There are 15 residues in the CDR3. The germline V gene encodes CDR1 MNHNY and CDR2 SVGAGI (reference sequence). The CDR3 protein is CASIHKIGGVLPLHF. CDR3 in DNA: TGTGCCAGCATCCATAAAATAGGGGGGGTATTACCCCTCCACTTT.

This chain joins TRBV21-1 and TRBJ1-2; no check of the table's D call, TRBD1, against the DNA was made. TRBV21-1 is classified as a pseudogene. The length of the CDR3 is 15 residues. The CDR3 here is CASSVERTGLDGYTF. CDR3 bases: TGTGCCAGCAGCGTCGAAAGGACAGGCCTCGATGGCTACACCTTC.

V and J are TRBV2 and TRBJ2-7, with a weak D call TRBD1 (6 bases). Per germline, CDR1 SNHLY and CDR2 FYNNEI. This CDR3 has 12 amino acids. The ends were cut back, 8 bases at V and 2 bases at J, with 10 bases in the middle. CDR3 DNA: TGTGCCAGCTCTTGGGACACCTACGAGCAGTACTTC. Its protein is CASSWDTYEQYF.

This clone was observed a single time. The chain combines TRBV3-1 (or the pseudogene TRBV3-2) with TRBJ2-1, with D maybe TRBD2 (6 bases). The ends were cut back, 2 bases at V and 7 bases at J, with 9 bases in the middle. This CDR3 region has 13 residues. Germline CDR1 reads LGHDT; CDR2 reads YNNKEL (reference sequence). DNA of the CDR3: TGTGCCAGCAGCCAAAATAGCGGAAATGAGCAGTTCTTC. This translates into CASSQNSGNEQFF.

This chain joins TRBV11-2 and TRBJ2-5; TRBD1 might be the D (5 bases). Trimming pared 3 bases from V and 4 bases from J, leaving 12 bases between. Germline V gene data show CDR1 as SGHAT and CDR2 as FQNNGV. The CDR3 is 14 residues long. CDR3 coding DNA: TGTGCCAGCAGCTTTCAGGGTGGGTCAGAGACCCAGTACTTC. Its protein is CASSFQGGSETQYF.

The V call is TRBV10-2, the J call TRBJ1-5; TRBD1 is a possible D gene (6 bases). The CDR3 is made up of 14 amino acids. CDR1 is WSHSY, CDR2 SAAADI, per germline. V was cut by 3 bases and J by 2 bases, with 8 bases left in between. CDR3 region: CASSEQGGNQPQHF. The CDR3 nucleotides are TGCGCCAGCAGTGAACAGGGTGGCAATCAGCCCCAGCATTTT.

This clone has just a few counts. DNA of the CDR3: TGTGCCTGGAGAATCCCGACAGGGACATTACGTGAAGCTTTCTTT. Protein: CAWRIPTGTLREAFF. The genes are TRBV30 and TRBJ1-1; 7 bases map to TRBD1. Germline V lookup: CDR1 GTSNPN, CDR2 SVGIG (reference sequence). J was trimmed by 7 bases and V by 3 bases; bases with no gene match: 14. There are 15 residues in the CDR3.

CDR3 DNA: TGTGCCAGCTCGGACAGGCCCGGAAACACCATATATTTT. Amino acids: CASSDRPGNTIYF. This rearrangement joins TRBV27 to TRBJ1-3; 7 bases are a match to TRBD1. The CDR3 extends over 13 amino acids. Germline V gives CDR1 MNHEY, CDR2 SMNVEV (reference sequence). V dropped 8 bases and J dropped 4; count of bases not matched to a gene: 5.

The chain carries TRBV6-5 and TRBJ1-1; D not resolved. V was shortened by 6 bases and J by 11 bases, with 16 bases between the two germline ends. Germline CDR1 and CDR2: MNHEY and SVGAGI. The CDR3 covers 12 residues. In nucleotides, the CDR3 is TGTGCCAGCAGCCCCGCCTCAATGCAGGCTTTCTTT. Its translation is CASSPASMQAFF.